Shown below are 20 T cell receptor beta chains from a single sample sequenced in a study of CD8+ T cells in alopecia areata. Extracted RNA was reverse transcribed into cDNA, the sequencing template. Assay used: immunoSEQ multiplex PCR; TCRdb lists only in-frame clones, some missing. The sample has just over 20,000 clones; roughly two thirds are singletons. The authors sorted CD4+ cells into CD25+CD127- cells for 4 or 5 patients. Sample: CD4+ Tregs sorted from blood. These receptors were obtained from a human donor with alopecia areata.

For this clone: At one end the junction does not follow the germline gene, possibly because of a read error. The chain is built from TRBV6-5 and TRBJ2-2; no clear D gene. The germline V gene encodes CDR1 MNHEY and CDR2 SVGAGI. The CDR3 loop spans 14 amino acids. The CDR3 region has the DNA TGTGCCAGCAGTTCACCTACGAAGACCGGGGAGCTGTTTTTT. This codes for CASSSPTKTGELFF.

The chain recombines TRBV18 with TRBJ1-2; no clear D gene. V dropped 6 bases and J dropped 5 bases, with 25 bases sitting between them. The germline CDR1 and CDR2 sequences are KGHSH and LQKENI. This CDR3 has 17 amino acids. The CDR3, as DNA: TGTGCCAGCTCCCTGAGGTCCGCGGCGGACGGCACATATGGCTACACCTTC. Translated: CASSLRSAADGTYGYTF.

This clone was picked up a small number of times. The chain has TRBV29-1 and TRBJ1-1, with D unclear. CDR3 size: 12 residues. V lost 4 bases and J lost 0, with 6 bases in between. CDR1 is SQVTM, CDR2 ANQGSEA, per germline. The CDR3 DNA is TGCAGCGTTGGGGGTATGAACACTGAAGCTTTCTTT. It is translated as CSVGGMNTEAFF.

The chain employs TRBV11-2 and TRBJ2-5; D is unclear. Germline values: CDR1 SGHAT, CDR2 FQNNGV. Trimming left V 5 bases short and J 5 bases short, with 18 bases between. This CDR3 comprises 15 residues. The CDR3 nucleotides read TGTGCCAGCAGCAACCAGCTGTTGATGAGGGAGACCCAGTACTTC. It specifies CASSNQLLMRETQYF.

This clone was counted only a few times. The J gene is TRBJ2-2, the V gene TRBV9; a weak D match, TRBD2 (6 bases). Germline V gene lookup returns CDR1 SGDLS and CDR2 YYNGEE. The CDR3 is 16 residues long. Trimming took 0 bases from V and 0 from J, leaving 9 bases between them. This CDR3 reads CASSVEASANTGELFF. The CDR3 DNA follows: TGTGCCAGCAGCGTAGAGGCTAGCGCGAACACCGGGGAGCTGTTTTTT.

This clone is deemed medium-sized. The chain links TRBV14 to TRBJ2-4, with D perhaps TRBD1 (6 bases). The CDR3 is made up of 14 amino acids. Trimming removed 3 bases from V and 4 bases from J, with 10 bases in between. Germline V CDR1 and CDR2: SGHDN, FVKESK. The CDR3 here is CASSHWTEKNIQYF. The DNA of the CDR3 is TGTGCCAGCAGCCACTGGACAGAAAAAAACATTCAGTACTTC.

The CDR3 DNA reads as TGCGCCAGCAGCTTGGCCCCGGGACGGTATAATTCACCCCTCCACTTT. The encoded protein is CASSLAPGRYNSPLHF. The chain is built from TRBV5-1 and TRBJ1-6; a possible D gene is TRBD1 (5 bases). This CDR3 is 16 amino acids long. Trimming took 0 bases from V and 4 from J, leaving 11 bases between them. Looked up from germline, CDR1 is SGHRS and CDR2 is YFSETQ.

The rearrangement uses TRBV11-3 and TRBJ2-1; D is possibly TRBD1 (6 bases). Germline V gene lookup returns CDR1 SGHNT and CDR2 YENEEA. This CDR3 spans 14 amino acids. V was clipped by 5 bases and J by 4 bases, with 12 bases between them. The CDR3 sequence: CASSPRTEYNEQFF. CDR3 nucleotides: TGTGCCAGCAGCCCTCGGACAGAATACAATGAGCAGTTCTTC. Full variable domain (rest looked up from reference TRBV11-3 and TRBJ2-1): EAGVVQSPRYKIIEKKQPVAFWCNPISGHNTLYWYLQNLGQGPELLIRYENEEAVDDSQLPKDRFSAERLKGVDSTLKIQPAELGDSAVYLCASSPRTEYNEQFFGPGTRLTVL.

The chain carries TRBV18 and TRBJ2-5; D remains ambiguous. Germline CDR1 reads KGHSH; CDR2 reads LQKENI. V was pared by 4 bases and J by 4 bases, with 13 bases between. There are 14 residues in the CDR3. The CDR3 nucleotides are TGTGCCAGCTCACGGGGAAGAACGGGAGAGACCCAGTACTTC. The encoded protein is CASSRGRTGETQYF. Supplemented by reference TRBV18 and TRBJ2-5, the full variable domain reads NAGVMQNPRHLVRRRGQEARLRCSPMKGHSHVYWYRQLPEEGLKFMVYLQKENIIDESGMPKERFSAEFPKEGPSILRIQQVVRGDSAAYFCASSRGRTGETQYFGPGTRLLVL.

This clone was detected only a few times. The CDR3 nucleotides are TGTGCCAGCAGCTCACCCGCGGACAGCTACGAGCAGTACTTC. This gives the protein CASSSPADSYEQYF. The V call is TRBV7-9, the J call TRBJ2-7; TRBD1 might be the D (6 bases). V was trimmed by 4 bases and J by 3 bases, leaving 13 bases between them. Germline CDR1 reads SEHNR; CDR2 reads FQNEAQ (reference sequence). The CDR3 is 14 amino acids.

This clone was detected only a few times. The CDR3 sequence: CASSPPGDTIYF. The CDR3 nucleotides are TGTGCCAGCAGCCCCCCTGGGGACACCATATATTTT. J is TRBJ1-3 and V is TRBV7-9; D is uncertain. V gave up 5 bases and J gave up 8 bases, with 10 bases separating them. CDR1 SEHNR and CDR2 FQNEAQ come from the germline V gene (reference sequence). The CDR3 contains 12 residues.

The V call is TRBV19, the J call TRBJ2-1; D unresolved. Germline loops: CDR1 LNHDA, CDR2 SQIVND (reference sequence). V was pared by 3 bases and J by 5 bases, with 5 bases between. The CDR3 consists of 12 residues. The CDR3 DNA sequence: TGTGCCAGTAGTATTCAGAACAATGAGCAGTTCTTC. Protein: CASSIQNNEQFF.

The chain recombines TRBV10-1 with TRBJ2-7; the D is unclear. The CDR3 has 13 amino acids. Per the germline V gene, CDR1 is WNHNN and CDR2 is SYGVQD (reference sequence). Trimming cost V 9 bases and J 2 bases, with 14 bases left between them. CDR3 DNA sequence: TGCGCCAGTCCTAGTCGGGCTCCCTACGAGCAGTACTTC. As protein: CASPSRAPYEQYF.

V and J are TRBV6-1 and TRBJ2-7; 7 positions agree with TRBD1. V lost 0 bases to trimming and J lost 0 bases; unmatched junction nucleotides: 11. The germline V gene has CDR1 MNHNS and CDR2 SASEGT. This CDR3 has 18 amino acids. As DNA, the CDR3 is TGTGCCAGCAGTGAAGCTAGCAGGGACAGACTCCGCTCCTACGAGCAGTACTTC. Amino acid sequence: CASSEASRDRLRSYEQYF.

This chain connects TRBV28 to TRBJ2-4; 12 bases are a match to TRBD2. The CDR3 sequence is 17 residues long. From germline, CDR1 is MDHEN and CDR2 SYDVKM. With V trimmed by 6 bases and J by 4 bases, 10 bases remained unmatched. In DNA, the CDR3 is TGTGCCAGCAGCCTAATCCTAGCGGGAGGGAGAAAAAACATTCAGTACTTC. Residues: CASSLILAGGRKNIQYF.

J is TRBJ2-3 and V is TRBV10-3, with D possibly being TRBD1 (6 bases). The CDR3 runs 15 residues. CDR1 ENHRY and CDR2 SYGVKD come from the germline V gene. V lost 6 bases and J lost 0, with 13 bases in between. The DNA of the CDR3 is TGTGCCATCAGGGACAGAGCTACTAGCACAGATACGCAGTATTTT. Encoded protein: CAIRDRATSTDTQYF.

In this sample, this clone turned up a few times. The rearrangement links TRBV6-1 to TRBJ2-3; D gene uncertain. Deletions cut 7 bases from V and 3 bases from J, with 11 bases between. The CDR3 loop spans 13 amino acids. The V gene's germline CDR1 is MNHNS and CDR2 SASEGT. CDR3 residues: CASIRLGTDTQYF. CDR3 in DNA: TGTGCCAGCATCAGACTGGGTACAGATACGCAGTATTTT.

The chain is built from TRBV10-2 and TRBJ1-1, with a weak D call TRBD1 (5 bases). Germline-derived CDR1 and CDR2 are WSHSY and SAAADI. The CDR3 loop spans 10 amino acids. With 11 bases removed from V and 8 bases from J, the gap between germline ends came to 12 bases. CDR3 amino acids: CAAGTREAFF. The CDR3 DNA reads TGCGCCGCGGGGACGCGAGAAGCTTTCTTT.

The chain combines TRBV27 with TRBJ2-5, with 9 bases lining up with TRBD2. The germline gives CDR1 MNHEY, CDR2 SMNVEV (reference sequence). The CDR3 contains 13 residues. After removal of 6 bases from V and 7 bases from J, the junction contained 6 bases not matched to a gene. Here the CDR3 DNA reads TGTGCCAGCAGGCGCGGGGGGGCCGCGACCCAGTACTTC. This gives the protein CASRRGGAATQYF.

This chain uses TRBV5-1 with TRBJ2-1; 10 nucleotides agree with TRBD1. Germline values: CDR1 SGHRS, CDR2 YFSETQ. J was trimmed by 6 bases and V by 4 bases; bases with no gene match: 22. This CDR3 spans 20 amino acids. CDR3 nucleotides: TGCGCCAGCAGCACGATCCGGGACAGGGGCCGAGGAGGGGGGCTCAATGAGCAGTTCTTC. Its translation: CASSTIRDRGRGGGLNEQFF. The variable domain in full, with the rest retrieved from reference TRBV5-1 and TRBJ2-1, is KAGVTQTPRYLIKTRGQQVTLSCSPISGHRSVSWYQQTPGQGLQFLFEYFSETQRNKGNFPGRFSGRQFSNSRSEMNVSTLELGDSALYLCASSTIRDRGRGGGLNEQFFGPGTRLTVL.